This entry lists 23 T cell receptor beta chains sequenced from one sample in a study of T-cell memory formation after mild COVID-19. Each CDR3 protein is one row after TCRdb ran MiXCR on the 5' RACE reads. In the table there are fewer than 600,000 distinct CDR3 sequences, about a fifth of which are singletons. Sequenced input: PBMCs or a T cell subset sorted from them (not recorded which). The origin of the receptors is an adult woman who had mild COVID-19 (a few samples of this study predate the infection). Cell type and time point are not known.

The chain carries TRBV7-2 and TRBJ2-3; 9 nucleotides match TRBD2. The CDR3 is 16 residues long. CDR1 is SGHTA and CDR2 is FQGNSA in the germline V gene. The trim removed 4 bases at V and 2 bases at J, leaving 7 bases unmatched. In DNA form, the CDR3 reads TGTGCCAGCAGCTCCACATTAGCGGGGGACACAGATACGCAGTATTTT. Translation gives CASSSTLAGDTDTQYF.

The sample holds a few counts of this clonotype. The genes are TRBV4-1 and TRBJ2-5; D perhaps matches TRBD1 (6 bases). CDR3 size: 15 residues. The germline CDR1 and CDR2 sequences are MGHRA and YSYEKL. Trimming removed 1 base from V and 1 base from J, with 10 bases in between. The CDR3 loop is CASSQGGTLQETQYF. Here the CDR3 DNA reads TGCGCCAGCAGCCAAGGGGGGACACTCCAAGAGACCCAGTACTTC.

V and J are TRBV2 and TRBJ1-2, with 9 bases aligning to TRBD1. This CDR3 is built from 14 residues. CDR1 and CDR2 from the germline V gene are SNHLY and FYNNEI. Trimming at V came to 7 bases and at J to 5 bases, leaving 8 bases not matched to a gene. This CDR3 reads CASIAQGAWYGYTF. The CDR3 region has the DNA TGTGCCAGCATAGCACAGGGGGCATGGTATGGCTACACCTTC.

The chain is built from TRBV25-1 and TRBJ2-6; 7 nucleotides match TRBD1. V was clipped by 6 bases and J by 0 bases; unmatched bases: 5. This CDR3 comprises 16 residues. The germline V gene encodes CDR1 MGHDK and CDR2 SYGVNS. CDR3: CASSRDSSSGANVLTF. The CDR3 DNA reads as TGTGCCAGCAGCCGGGACAGCAGCTCTGGGGCCAACGTCCTGACTTTC.

This clonotype was seen only a few times. V usage is TRBV7-8 and J usage is TRBJ2-6; TRBD2 might be the D (5 bases). This CDR3 contains 16 residues. The ends were cut back, 3 bases at V and 4 bases at J, with 13 bases in the middle. The germline V gene has CDR1 SGHVS and CDR2 FQNEAQ. The CDR3 is CASSFRRGPGANVLTF. CDR3 sequence (DNA): TGTGCCAGCAGCTTTAGGAGAGGGCCAGGGGCCAACGTCCTGACTTTC.

This clonotype was found a few times. This CDR3 is CASIRAGDRALYEQYF. In nucleotides, the CDR3 is TGTGCCAGCATAAGGGCCGGGGACAGGGCCCTCTACGAGCAGTACTTC. J is TRBJ2-7 and V is TRBV2, with TRBD1 identical over 9 bases. Germline assignment: CDR1 SNHLY and CDR2 FYNNEI. The CDR3 extends over 16 amino acids. J lost 3 bases, V lost 7 bases, and 13 bases had no gene match.

V usage is TRBV20-1 and J usage is TRBJ2-4, with 8 positions matching TRBD1. J was trimmed by 0 bases and V by 0 bases; bases with no gene match: 7. Germline lookup yields CDR1 DFQATT and CDR2 SNEGSKA (reference sequence). CDR3 length: 17 amino acids. The CDR3 loop is CSARDPRTGLAKNIQYF. For the CDR3, the DNA is TGCAGTGCTAGAGACCCCCGGACAGGGTTAGCCAAAAACATTCAGTACTTC.

This clonotype was seen more than once but under ten times. This rearrangement joins TRBV7-9 to TRBJ1-1; 8 nucleotides match TRBD1. V dropped 6 bases and J dropped 1; count of bases not matched to a gene: 1. The CDR3 extends over 13 amino acids. The germline CDR1 and CDR2 sequences are SEHNR and FQNEAQ (reference sequence). The CDR3: CASRDRENTEAFF. CDR3 DNA sequence: TGTGCCAGCAGGGACAGGGAGAACACTGAAGCTTTCTTT. Supplemented by reference TRBV7-9 and TRBJ1-1, the full variable domain reads DTGVSQNPRHKITKRGQNVTFRCDPISEHNRLYWYRQTLGQGPEFLTYFQNEAQLEKSRLLSDRFSAERPKGSFSTLEIQRTEQGDSAMYLCASRDRENTEAFFGQGTRLTVV.

The chain uses TRBV5-1 and TRBJ1-2; no definite D call. The ends were cut back, 4 bases at V and 0 bases at J, with 13 bases in the middle. Germline V gene lookup returns CDR1 SGHRS and CDR2 YFSETQ. The CDR3 contains 15 residues. CDR3 sequence reads: CASSRGNGANYGYTF. CDR3 sequence (DNA): TGCGCCAGCAGCCGTGGAAATGGAGCTAACTATGGCTACACCTTC.

The chain couples TRBV5-1 to TRBJ2-5; 10 nucleotides agree with TRBD2. After removal of 4 bases from V and 4 bases from J, the junction contained 7 bases not matched to a gene. Germline-derived CDR1 and CDR2 are SGHRS and YFSETQ. The CDR3 sequence is 15 residues long. This CDR3 reads CASSALAGGAETQYF. As DNA, the CDR3 is TGCGCCAGCAGCGCTTTAGCGGGAGGAGCAGAGACCCAGTACTTC.

The table lists this clonotype with a few counts. V and J are TRBV20-1 and TRBJ2-7; 9 bases map to TRBD1. The germline CDR1 and CDR2 sequences are DFQATT and SNEGSKA (reference sequence). V lost 2 bases and J lost 2; bases outside the gene matches: 13. This CDR3 has 17 residues. CDR3 sequence: CSARSGSGTGNTYEQYF. The DNA of the CDR3 is TGCAGTGCTAGATCGGGCTCCGGGACAGGGAATACCTACGAGCAGTACTTC.

This clonotype has a single count. This chain uses TRBV6-2 or TRBV6-3 with TRBJ1-1; D uncertain. CDR1 MNHEY and CDR2 SVGEGT come from the germline V gene. This CDR3 contains 12 residues. Trimming removed 9 bases from V and 0 bases from J, with 8 bases in between. The DNA for the CDR3 is TGTGCCAGTGGGATGGTGAACACTGAAGCTTTCTTT. Its protein product is CASGMVNTEAFF.

The chain is built from TRBV5-5 and TRBJ2-5; D is perhaps TRBD1 or TRBD2 (5 bases each). The CDR3 extends over 17 amino acids. V was cut by 4 bases and J by 3 bases, with 22 bases left in between. CDR1 and CDR2 from the germline V gene are SGHKS and YYEKEE (reference sequence). As DNA, the CDR3 is TGTGCCAGCAGCCGGGACCTTTGGGCCCTCCGGGAAGAGACCCAGTACTTC. It encodes CASSRDLWALREETQYF.

This clonotype was seen more than once but under ten times. The V and J genes are TRBV7-2 and TRBJ2-2; the match to TRBD2 covers 10 bases. Trimming cost V 6 bases and J 0 bases; bases outside gene matches: 4. Germline-derived CDR1 and CDR2 are SGHTA and FQGNSA. This CDR3 region has 16 residues. The CDR3 DNA reads as TGTGCCAGCAGACAACTAGCGGGAACGAACACCGGGGAGCTGTTTTTT. Amino acid sequence: CASRQLAGTNTGELFF.

This clonotype was counted only a few times. The chain is built from TRBV18 and TRBJ2-7; a possible D gene is TRBD2 (5 bases). CDR1 is KGHSH, CDR2 LQKENI, per germline. The CDR3 has 12 residues. Trimming removed 6 bases at V and 4 bases at J, with 10 bases between. The CDR3 bases are TGTGCCAGCTCGGGAGAGGCGTACGAGCAGTACTTC. It encodes CASSGEAYEQYF.

Only one count was recorded for this clonotype. The V gene is TRBV7-9, the J gene TRBJ2-5; D is unresolved. The CDR3 runs 14 residues. Germline V gene sequence: CDR1 SEHNR, CDR2 FQNEAQ (reference sequence). V lost 3 bases, J lost 2 bases, and 10 bases lay in between. The CDR3 DNA is TGTGCCAGCAGCTTCTTGAACCCACAAGAGACCCAGTACTTC. Amino acids: CASSFLNPQETQYF.

This clonotype was found a few times. The chain combines TRBV6-6 with TRBJ1-1; D uncertain. V lost 2 bases to trimming and J lost 4 bases, with 14 bases between them. CDR1 is MNHNY and CDR2 is SVGAGI in the germline V gene (reference sequence). This CDR3 comprises 15 residues. The CDR3 region has the DNA TGTGCCAGCAGTTACCGCCGGACGGATAGCACTGAAGCTTTCTTT. Amino acids: CASSYRRTDSTEAFF.

This clonotype was seen more than once but under ten times. The chain uses TRBV4-1 and TRBJ1-2, with D possibly being TRBD1 (6 bases). Germline-derived CDR1 and CDR2 are MGHRA and YSYEKL. V was cut by 2 bases and J by 0 bases, with 10 bases left in between. The CDR3 covers 15 residues. The CDR3 DNA reads as TGCGCCAGCAGCCAACAGGGGCTTGCTAACTATGGCTACACCTTC. Protein: CASSQQGLANYGYTF.

This clonotype has a handful of counts. V gene TRBV2 combines with J gene TRBJ2-3; no clear D gene. This CDR3 spans 16 amino acids. V shed 5 bases and J shed 0 bases, with 15 bases lying between them. Per the germline V gene, CDR1 is SNHLY and CDR2 is FYNNEI. The CDR3 loop is CASSSLPTRSTDTQYF. Here the CDR3 DNA reads TGTGCCAGCAGTTCCCTCCCGACTCGTAGCACAGATACGCAGTATTTT. Full variable domain (missing parts from reference TRBV2 and TRBJ2-3): EPEVTQTPSHQVTQMGQEVILRCVPISNHLYFYWYRQILGQKVEFLVSFYNNEISEKSEIFDDQFSVERPDGSNFTLKIRSTKLEDSAMYFCASSSLPTRSTDTQYFGPGTRLTVL.

In this sample, this clonotype turned up a few times. The J gene is TRBJ1-2, the V gene TRBV7-8; D gene ambiguous. With 3 bases removed from V and 3 bases from J, the gap between germline ends came to 11 bases. CDR3 length: 14 amino acids. CDR1 and CDR2 from the germline V gene are SGHVS and FQNEAQ. As DNA, the CDR3 is TGTGCCAGCAGCTTGAGAGAGACCTACTATGGCTACACCTTC. Translating it yields CASSLRETYYGYTF.

This clonotype was counted a few times. The genes are TRBV15 and TRBJ2-5; TRBD1 or TRBD2 may be the D gene (6 bases each). The V and J ends lost 5 bases and 2 bases respectively, with 9 bases between them. CDR3 size: 13 residues. Germline CDR1 reads LNHNV; CDR2 reads YYDKDF (reference sequence). As DNA, the CDR3 is TGTGCCACCAGCTGGGGGGCACAAGAGACCCAGTACTTC. This translates into CATSWGAQETQYF.

CDR3 region: CASSKIAGPGELFF. The CDR3 DNA reads as TGTGCCAGCAGTAAAATAGCAGGGCCCGGGGAGCTGTTTTTT. The gene calls are TRBV7-3 and TRBJ2-2; TRBD1 might be the D (5 bases). The CDR3 sequence is 14 residues long. Germline-derived CDR1 and CDR2 are SGHTA and FQGTGA. V lost 6 bases and J 6 bases, leaving 14 bases between the germline ends.

This clonotype showed up many times. The CDR3 DNA is TGCGCCAGCAGCTTGGAGGCCTATAGCACAGATACGCAGTATTTT. Translation: CASSLEAYSTDTQYF. The V and J genes are TRBV5-1 and TRBJ2-3; D unclear. The CDR3 is 15 residues long. From germline, CDR1 is SGHRS and CDR2 YFSETQ. V lost 0 bases and J 0 bases, leaving 8 bases between the germline ends.